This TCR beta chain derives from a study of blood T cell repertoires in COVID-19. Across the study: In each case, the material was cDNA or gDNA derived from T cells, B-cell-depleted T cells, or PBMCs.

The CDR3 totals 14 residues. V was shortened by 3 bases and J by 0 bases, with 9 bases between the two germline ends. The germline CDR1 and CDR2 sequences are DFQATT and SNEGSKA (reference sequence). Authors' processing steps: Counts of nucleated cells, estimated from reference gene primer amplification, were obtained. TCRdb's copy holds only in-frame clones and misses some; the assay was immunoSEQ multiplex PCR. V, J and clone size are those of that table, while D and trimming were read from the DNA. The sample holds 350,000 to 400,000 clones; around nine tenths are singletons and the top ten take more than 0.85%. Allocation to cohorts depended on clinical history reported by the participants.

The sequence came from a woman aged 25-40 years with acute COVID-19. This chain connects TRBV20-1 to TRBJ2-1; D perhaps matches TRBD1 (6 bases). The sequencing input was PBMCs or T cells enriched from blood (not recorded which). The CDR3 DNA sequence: TGCAGTGCTAGTAGAGGGGGCTCCTACAATGAGCAGTTCTTC. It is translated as CSASRGGSYNEQFF.